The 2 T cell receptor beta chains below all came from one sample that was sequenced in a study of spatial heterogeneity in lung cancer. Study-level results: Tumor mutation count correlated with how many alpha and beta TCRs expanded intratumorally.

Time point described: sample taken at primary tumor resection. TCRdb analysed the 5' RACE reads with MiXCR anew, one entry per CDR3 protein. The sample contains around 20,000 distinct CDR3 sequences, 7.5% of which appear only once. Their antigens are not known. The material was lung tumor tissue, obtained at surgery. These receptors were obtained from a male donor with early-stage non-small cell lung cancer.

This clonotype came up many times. CDR3 bases: TGTGCCAGCAGTGCTCTTTTTCCAGGGCTAAATGAAGCTTTCTTT. Translated, it gives CASSALFPGLNEAFF. This chain uses TRBV2 with TRBJ1-1; D is perhaps TRBD1 (5 bases). The V end was cut by 4 bases, the J end by 7 bases, with 19 bases between. The CDR3 spans 15 residues. CDR1 is SNHLY and CDR2 is FYNNEI in the germline V gene.

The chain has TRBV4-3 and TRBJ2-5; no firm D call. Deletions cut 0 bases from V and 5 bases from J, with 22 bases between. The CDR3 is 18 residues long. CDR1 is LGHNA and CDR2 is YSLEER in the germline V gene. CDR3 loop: CASSQERWSDSFQETQYF. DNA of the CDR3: TGCGCCAGCAGCCAAGAAAGGTGGTCGGATTCGTTTCAGGAGACCCAGTACTTC.